A selection of T cell receptor beta chains follows, all from one sample in a study of regulatory T cells in long-lasting Graves disease. Using its own MiXCR run on the multiplex PCR reads, TCRdb lists one record per CDR3 protein. The data contain 540,000 or so distinct CDR3 sequences, about 13% of them singletons. The same specimen was also included in a second study, on T cells in Graves' hyperthyroidism and ophthalmopathy.

This sample comprised peripheral blood mononuclear cells (PBMCs), obtained at new diagnosis, from a patient treated with antithyroid drugs. The receptors stem from a man aged 30 to 45 with Graves disease. Both conserved end residues are part of each CDR3. The D gene is left open where the match is weak. The listing skips clone size in some rows; elsewhere it reads once, few, many or a size class.

size | D | J | V | CDR3 | DNA
many | . | TRBJ2-7 | TRBV15 | CATSRDLSGMYYEQYF | TGTGCCACCAGCAGAGATCTCTCGGGTATGTACTACGAGCAGTACTTC
many | TRBD2 | TRBJ2-7 | TRBV20-1 | CRAGGPYEQYF | TGCAGAGCGGGAGGGCCGTACGAGCAGTACTTC
many | TRBD1 | TRBJ2-2 | TRBV2 | CASSGHWDSDTGELFF | TGTGCCAGCAGTGGGCATTGGGACAGCGACACCGGGGAGCTGTTTTTT
. | TRBD1 | TRBJ2-7 | TRBV11-2 | CASSLAGQGKGEQYF | TGTGCCAGCAGCTTAGCGGGACAGGGGAAAGGCGAGCAGTACTTC
few | TRBD1 | TRBJ1-6 | TRBV6-4 | CASSPRGGDSYNSPLHF | TGTGCCAGCAGTCCCCGGGGAGGGGACAGTTATAATTCACCCCTCCACTTT
many | TRBD1 | TRBJ2-3 | TRBV20-1 | CSARQGVDTQYF | TGCAGTGCAAGACAGGGGGTGGATACGCAGTATTTT
few | . | TRBJ2-1 | TRBV20-1 | CSARDVGAPYNEQFF | TGCAGTGCTAGAGATGTAGGGGCCCCCTACAATGAGCAGTTCTTC
many | . | TRBJ2-3 | TRBV5-1 | CASMGVGGTDTQYF | TGCGCCTCGATGGGCGTCGGAGGCACAGATACGCAGTATTTT
few | . | TRBJ2-7 | TRBV18 | CASSPPWGAQRGDEQYF | TGTGCCAGCTCACCACCGTGGGGGGCTCAAAGGGGCGACGAGCAGTACTTC
. | TRBD2 | TRBJ2-7 | TRBV4-1 | CASSQDEGGVQSYEQYF | TGCGCCAGCAGCCAAGATGAGGGAGGGGTCCAATCCTACGAGCAGTACTTC
many | TRBD1 | TRBJ1-5 | TRBV5-1 | CASSYYRGDQPQHF | TGCGCCAGCAGTTACTACAGGGGTGATCAGCCCCAGCATTTT
many | . | TRBJ2-1 | TRBV11-2 | CASSRPPGVGNEQFF | TGTGCCAGCAGCCGCCCCCCCGGAGTCGGCAATGAGCAGTTCTTC
few | . | TRBJ2-7 | TRBV18 | CASSPSADSAYEQYF | TGTGCCAGCTCCCCCTCGGCGGACAGTGCCTACGAGCAGTACTTC
. | TRBD1 | TRBJ2-7 | TRBV29-1 | CSVARWRDRGYEQYF | TGCAGCGTTGCAAGGTGGAGGGACAGGGGCTACGAGCAGTACTTC
many | . | TRBJ1-4 | TRBV28 | CASSFGTDEKLFF | TGTGCCAGCAGTTTTGGGACCGATGAAAAACTGTTTTTT
many | . | TRBJ2-7 | TRBV10-3 | CAISERTVEQYF | TGTGCCATCAGTGAACGTACCGTGGAGCAGTACTTC
. | . | TRBJ2-7 | TRBV20-1 | CSARSGAGEQYF | TGCAGTGCTAGGTCCGGGGCCGGCGAGCAGTACTTC
. | TRBD1 | TRBJ2-2 | TRBV5-1 | CASSLLQGTGELFF | TGCGCCAGCAGCTTGCTACAGGGGACCGGGGAGCTGTTTTTT
many | . | TRBJ2-1 | TRBV18 | CASSPPWSANEQFF | TGTGCCAGCTCACCACCGTGGTCAGCCAATGAGCAGTTCTTC
. | . | TRBJ1-5 | TRBV12-3/TRBV12-4 | CASSPAVVGNQPQHF | TGTGCCAGCAGTCCAGCGGTGGTGGGCAATCAGCCCCAGCATTTT
few | TRBD2 | TRBJ2-3 | TRBV6-2/TRBV6-3 | CASRDYTDTQYF | TGTGCCTCCCGGGACTATACAGATACGCAGTATTTT
. | . | TRBJ2-7 | TRBV5-1 | CASRGGSQAYEQYF | TGCGCCAGCAGGGGCGGGTCGCAGGCCTACGAGCAGTACTTC
. | . | TRBJ2-1 | TRBV20-1 | CSARAGGRSSPEQFF | TGCAGTGCTAGAGCAGGTGGGAGGTCTTCTCCTGAGCAGTTCTTC
. | TRBD2 | TRBJ2-1 | TRBV6-1 | CASSQTGTRLNNEQFF | TGTGCCAGCAGCCAAACCGGGACTAGGCTCAACAATGAGCAGTTCTTC
many | TRBD2 | TRBJ2-4 | TRBV20-1 | CSASLSGGRESNIQYF | TGCAGTGCTAGTCTTTCGGGCGGGAGGGAATCGAACATTCAGTACTTC
few | . | TRBJ1-3 | TRBV5-1 | CASNYRRDTGNTIYF | TGCGCCAGCAACTATCGGAGGGATACCGGAAACACCATATATTTT
many | . | TRBJ2-4 | TRBV29-1 | CSAADDPAENIQYF | TGCAGCGCCGCGGACGATCCCGCCGAAAACATTCAGTACTTC
many | . | TRBJ1-2 | TRBV11-2 | CASKGGEYGYTF | TGTGCCAGCAAAGGGGGGGAGTATGGCTACACCTTC
few | TRBD2 | TRBJ2-3 | TRBV5-1 | CASSFSSGRATDTQYF | TGCGCCAGCAGCTTCAGTAGCGGGAGGGCCACAGATACGCAGTATTTT
many | . | TRBJ1-4 | TRBV5-1 | CASSLEGEEKLFF | TGCGCCAGCAGCTTGGAAGGGGAGGAAAAACTGTTTTTT
many | . | TRBJ1-5 | TRBV7-9 | CASSPPGWDNQPQHF | TGTGCCAGCAGCCCCCCGGGTTGGGACAATCAGCCCCAGCATTTT
few | . | TRBJ1-1 | TRBV5-4 | CASSYSRGNTEAFF | TGTGCCAGCAGCTACTCCCGGGGGAACACTGAAGCTTTCTTT
many | TRBD1 | TRBJ2-5 | TRBV6-1 | CASKWTGGVEETQYF | TGTGCCAGCAAATGGACAGGGGGGGTAGAAGAGACCCAGTACTTC
few | TRBD1 | TRBJ2-1 | TRBV5-1 | CASSQGDRVYYNEQFF | TGCGCCAGCAGCCAGGGGGACAGGGTTTACTACAATGAGCAGTTCTTC
. | TRBD1 | TRBJ2-2 | TRBV5-1 | CASSWDKGQSTGELFF | TGCGCCAGCAGCTGGGATAAGGGACAGTCCACCGGGGAGCTGTTTTTT
many | . | TRBJ2-3 | TRBV3-1 | CASSQEGVSLTDTQYF | TGTGCCAGCAGCCAAGAAGGGGTCAGTCTCACAGATACGCAGTATTTT
many | . | TRBJ2-7 | TRBV20-1 | CSAIESASYEQYF | TGCAGTGCTATCGAGAGCGCATCCTACGAGCAGTACTTC
few | . | TRBJ2-1 | TRBV24-1 | CATSDLALGTGDEQFF | TGTGCCACCAGTGATTTAGCACTGGGCACGGGAGACGAGCAGTTCTTC
. | . | TRBJ2-1 | TRBV19 | CASSIPVWMLNNEQFF | TGTGCCAGTAGTATTCCCGTTTGGATGCTGAACAATGAGCAGTTCTTC
many | . | TRBJ2-1 | TRBV6-2/TRBV6-3 | CASSPTGSRYNEQFF | TGTGCCAGCAGTCCAACAGGGTCCAGATACAATGAGCAGTTCTTC
many | . | TRBJ1-6 | TRBV19 | CASSMRRGESPLHF | TGTGCCAGTAGTATGCGAAGGGGAGAATCACCCCTCCACTTT
many | . | TRBJ2-3 | TRBV7-2 | CASSLQVSKGTDTQYF | TGTGCCAGCAGCTTACAGGTTAGCAAGGGCACAGATACGCAGTATTTT
few | . | TRBJ1-5 | TRBV15 | CATSRTVSNQPQHF | TGTGCCACCAGCAGGACAGTTAGCAATCAGCCCCAGCATTTT
few | . | TRBJ1-6 | TRBV5-1 | CASSLSQQGSSYNSPLHF | TGCGCCAGCAGCTTGAGCCAGCAAGGGAGCTCCTATAATTCACCCCTCCACTTT
many | TRBD1 | TRBJ2-7 | TRBV6-2/TRBV6-3 | CASSSRGQGPRYQYF | TGTGCCAGCAGTTCCCGCGGACAGGGCCCTCGGTACCAGTACTTC
few | . | TRBJ1-2 | TRBV12-3/TRBV12-4 | CASRWRGGGYTF | TGTGCCAGCAGGTGGCGGGGAGGTGGCTACACCTTC
many | TRBD1 | TRBJ2-5 | TRBV6-1 | CASGQGVAETQYF | TGTGCCAGCGGACAGGGGGTTGCGGAGACCCAGTACTTC
many | . | TRBJ1-1 | TRBV6-2/TRBV6-3 | CASSYKIVADTEAFF | TGTGCCAGCAGTTATAAGATCGTGGCGGACACTGAAGCTTTCTTT
few | . | TRBJ2-1 | TRBV5-6 | CASSLVWNEQFF | TGTGCCAGCAGCTTGGTTTGGAATGAGCAGTTCTTC
many | TRBD2 | TRBJ2-7 | TRBV7-9 | CASSRGGISYEQYF | TGTGCCAGCAGCCGCGGGGGAATATCTTACGAGCAGTACTTC
many | . | TRBJ2-5 | TRBV28 | CARSLPWYQETQYF | TGTGCCAGATCTCTTCCTTGGTACCAAGAGACCCAGTACTTC
. | TRBD2 | TRBJ2-1 | TRBV20-1 | CRRLAGEASSYNEQFF | TGCAGGAGACTAGCGGGAGAGGCGAGCTCCTACAATGAGCAGTTCTTC